This T cell receptor (beta chain) appears in the sequencing data of a study of CD8+CD57+ T cells in acquired aplastic anemia (dated by TCRdb to 2016 to 2019). General notes on the study: DNA extracted from sorted CD4+ and CD8+ cells had a mean of approximately 3 ug, with a range of roughly 0.19 to 27.4 ug. An average of roughly 9.8 million reads for CD4+ cells and 11.0 million reads for CD8+ cells was obtained from healthy donor samples. What the study reported, not specific to this receptor: Although 25 to 30 CD8+ CDR3 sequences were shared by patients and controls, these sequences appeared highly expressed in patients and within the immunodominant clones of patients. Patients and healthy controls showed no significant difference in CD8+ Simpson's diversity (P=0.060).

In the study, sorted CD4+ and CD8+ blood T cells from patients with severe aplastic anemia and from healthy subjects underwent deep sequencing of TCR repertoires. Ficoll-Paque density gradient centrifugation was used to isolate peripheral blood mononuclear cells. Before DNA extraction, CD4+ and CD8+ T cells were sorted by FACS or by magnetic beads. The CDR3 starts with the cysteine, ends with the phenylalanine, and has 17 residues. Only the CDR3 region is kept as DNA, spanning 51 bases read in frame from base 1. At the junction V is shortened by 1 base and J by 0 bases, with 16 bases in between. For CDR1 and CDR2, the germline V gene lists SGHTS and YDEGEE. In its sample, this clonotype was seen a few times. Its antigen is unknown. The sample holds no much larger clone one base away, and base qualities are not on file. Profiling of TCR beta VDJ combinations and CDR3 sequences used genomic DNA as the template. An Illumina HiSeq 2000 was used for TCR repertoire sequencing. In the source study's methods: TRBV/TRBJ rearrangement plots, CDR3 size and DJ length profiles, and Simpson's diversity index were used to assess repertoires. The immunodominant clone was defined as the most abundant DNA sequence in deep sequencing data. CDR3 amino acid sequences were screened for sharing across subjects and compared with published repertoires and the VDJdb database. TCRdb applied fastp at Q25 and MiXCR to the public reads, then kept only in-frame beta chains. Rows with one shared CDR3 protein collapse into an entry with the most common genes and DNA. Clone size and V and J calls follow TCRdb, not the original study. The sample table lists around 200,000 distinct CDR3 sequences, roughly 57% of them with a count of one. The ten largest make up 25% to 35% of the sample.

The V and J segments used are TRBV5-8 and TRBJ1-1; matching of 5 bases hints at TRBD1 as the D gene. The source material was sorted CD4+, CD8+, or CD8+CD57+ T cells (not recorded which) from PBMCs. This TCR came from a human donor in good health. The sequenced DNA is TGTGCCAGCAGCTTGTACGCGGCAGGGCTTATGAACACTGAAGCTTTCTTT. This sequence encodes CASSLYAAGLMNTEAFF.